These 25 T cell receptor beta chains share one sample of origin, sequenced in a study of blood T cell repertoires in COVID-19. Here immunoSEQ multiplex PCR was the method, and the copy in TCRdb shows in-frame clones only, minus some. The sample includes about 240,000 clones, approximately 80% of them seen just once. The sequenced sample consisted of peripheral blood. The receptors derive from a man aged 25-45 years who had recovered from COVID-19.

V and J are TRBV18 and TRBJ1-4; D not certain. This CDR3 has 13 amino acids. V shed 2 bases and J shed 4 bases, with 5 bases lying between them. Germline V gene data show CDR1 as KGHSH and CDR2 as LQKENI. The CDR3 DNA follows: TGTGCCAGCTCACCAGGAGGTAATGAAAAACTGTTTTTT. Translating gives CASSPGGNEKLFF.

The gene calls are TRBV6-5 and TRBJ1-2; D is perhaps TRBD1 (6 bases). Germline CDR1 reads MNHEY; CDR2 reads SVGAGI. V lost 5 bases, J lost 8 bases, and 12 bases lay in between. The CDR3 is made up of 12 amino acids. Written as DNA, the CDR3 is TGTGCCAGCAGTATAGCAGGGGAAGGCTACACCTTC. Its translation: CASSIAGEGYTF.

The gene calls are TRBV28 and TRBJ1-4; 9 nucleotides match TRBD1. The CDR3 contains 15 residues. Trimming removed 6 bases from V and 4 bases from J; junction bases left unmatched: 6. Germline V CDR1 and CDR2: MDHEN, SYDVKM. CDR3 residues: CASSLGGQGNEKLFF. As DNA, the CDR3 is TGTGCCAGCAGCTTGGGGGGACAGGGTAATGAAAAACTGTTTTTT.

Written as DNA, the CDR3 is TGTGCCAGCAGCAAGCGTGAGTCCGTACGTATTGTTGAGGATAAACTGTTTTTT. This codes for CASSKRESVRIVEDKLFF. The rearrangement links TRBV11-3 to TRBJ1-4; D gene uncertain. The CDR3 is 18 residues long. The ends were cut back, 5 bases at V and 11 bases at J, with 30 bases in the middle. Germline V gives CDR1 SGHNT, CDR2 YENEEA.

The J gene is TRBJ2-7, the V gene TRBV18; a possible D gene is TRBD1 (6 bases). Germline V gene sequence: CDR1 KGHSH, CDR2 LQKENI. Trimming left V 3 bases short and J 3 bases short, with 12 bases between. CDR3 length equals 14 residues. In DNA, the CDR3 is TGTGCCAGCTCACCTTCAGGGGCAATCTACGAGCAGTACTTC. Residues: CASSPSGAIYEQYF.

This chain links TRBV5-1 with TRBJ1-2; D call uncertain. CDR3 size: 12 residues. Deletions cut 2 bases from V and 4 bases from J, with 6 bases between. CDR1 is SGHRS, CDR2 YFSETQ, per germline. The CDR3 DNA sequence: TGCGCCAGCAGCTTCGCGTCCTATGGCTACACCTTC. Amino acid sequence: CASSFASYGYTF.

The rearrangement joins TRBV5-1 to TRBJ2-4; D unresolved. Trimming shortened V by 0 bases and J by 4 bases, and 11 bases separated the two germline ends. Germline V gene lookup returns CDR1 SGHRS and CDR2 YFSETQ. CDR3 size: 15 residues. Written as DNA, the CDR3 is TGCGCCAGCAGCTTGGCCGTCTCAGTAAAAAACATTCAGTACTTC. Translated: CASSLAVSVKNIQYF. Looking up the rest from reference TRBV5-1 and TRBJ2-4 gives the full variable domain: KAGVTQTPRYLIKTRGQQVTLSCSPISGHRSVSWYQQTPGQGLQFLFEYFSETQRNKGNFPGRFSGRQFSNSRSEMNVSTLELGDSALYLCASSLAVSVKNIQYFGAGTRLSVL.

The chain has TRBV3-1 (or the pseudogene TRBV3-2) and TRBJ2-7, with 9 bases aligning to TRBD1. With 0 bases clipped from V and 2 bases from J, the junction kept 11 bases outside the gene matches. CDR3 length equals 18 residues. From germline, CDR1 is LGHDT and CDR2 YNNKEL (reference sequence). CDR3: CASSQEKASWTGAYEQYV. The CDR3 DNA is TGTGCCAGCAGCCAAGAAAAAGCCTCTTGGACAGGGGCCTACGAGCAGTACGTC.

This chain links TRBV5-8 with TRBJ1-6, with 9 bases fitting TRBD1. The germline V gene encodes CDR1 SGHTS and CDR2 YDEGEE. The CDR3 consists of 15 residues. V lost 7 bases, J lost 6 bases, and 8 bases stayed unmatched. The CDR3, as DNA: TGTGCCAGCGGATCGATGGACAGGGGTAATTCACCCCTCCACTTT. As protein: CASGSMDRGNSPLHF.

For the CDR3, the DNA is TGTGCCAGCAGCCAAGAAGGGGGGGGCGGCTATGGCTACACCTTC. Translation gives CASSQEGGGGYGYTF. V and J are TRBV4-2 and TRBJ1-2, with D maybe TRBD1 (6 bases). The CDR3 totals 15 residues. V lost 0 bases, J lost 4 bases, and 12 bases lay in between. The germline gives CDR1 LGHNA, CDR2 YNFKEQ.

J is TRBJ1-4 and V is TRBV7-9; 7 bases are a match to TRBD1. J was trimmed by 5 bases and V by 1 base; bases with no gene match: 10. Germline values: CDR1 SEHNR, CDR2 FQNEAQ (reference sequence). The length of the CDR3 is 17 residues. As DNA, the CDR3 is TGTGCCAGCAGCTTAGGACGGGACAGTCACCAAAATGAAAAACTGTTTTTT. It specifies CASSLGRDSHQNEKLFF.

This rearrangement joins TRBV6-5 to TRBJ1-2; D not resolved. There are 15 residues in the CDR3. Germline CDR1 and CDR2: MNHEY and SVGAGI. V lost 0 bases, J lost 2 bases, and 10 bases lay in between. Here the CDR3 DNA reads TGTGCCAGCAGTTACTCATTCCAGGTCAACTATGGCTACACCTTC. Translating it yields CASSYSFQVNYGYTF.

The rearrangement joins TRBV11-1 to TRBJ2-5, with D unresolved. V lost 2 bases, J lost 4 bases, and 17 bases lay in between. Germline V lookup: CDR1 SGHAT, CDR2 FQDESV (reference sequence). This CDR3 is built from 16 residues. CDR3 nucleotide sequence: TGTGCCAGCAGCTTAAGCACGGGTCAGCGCTCAGAGACCCAGTACTTC. Residues: CASSLSTGQRSETQYF.

This chain joins TRBV19 and TRBJ2-3, with 7 bases that match TRBD1. V lost 4 bases, J lost 2 bases, and 3 bases stayed unmatched. The CDR3 has 14 residues. CDR1 LNHDA and CDR2 SQIVND come from the germline V gene (reference sequence). For the CDR3, the DNA is TGTGCCAGTAGTAACCAGGGGGTCACAGATACGCAGTATTTT. Its protein product is CASSNQGVTDTQYF.

This clone was detected only a few times. The chain has TRBV3-1 (or the pseudogene TRBV3-2) and TRBJ2-2, with 8 bases matching TRBD1. The CDR3 loop spans 16 amino acids. V dropped 1 base and J dropped 5; count of bases not matched to a gene: 6. The germline CDR1 and CDR2 sequences are LGHDT and YNNKEL (reference sequence). The CDR3 reads CASSQADRGVTGELFF. The CDR3 bases are TGTGCCAGCAGCCAAGCCGACAGGGGAGTGACCGGGGAGCTGTTTTTT.

The chain carries TRBV19 and TRBJ1-5; D is undetermined. CDR3 size: 15 residues. Germline loops: CDR1 LNHDA, CDR2 SQIVND (reference sequence). V was cut by 7 bases and J by 3 bases, with 16 bases left in between. The CDR3 here is CASIPPPGNNQPQHF. The CDR3 bases are TGTGCCAGTATCCCTCCCCCGGGGAACAATCAGCCCCAGCATTTT.

Only one count was recorded for this clone. V and J are TRBV4-1 and TRBJ2-5; TRBD2 matches at 12 bases. V shed 1 base, J shed 4 bases, and the junction held 7 bases outside the gene matches. The germline gives CDR1 MGHRA, CDR2 YSYEKL. This CDR3 spans 17 amino acids. The CDR3 protein is CASSQVLAGGPSETQYF. In DNA form, the CDR3 reads TGCGCCAGCAGCCAAGTTCTAGCGGGGGGGCCTTCAGAGACCCAGTACTTC.

The rearrangement uses TRBV2 and TRBJ2-7; no reliable D call. The CDR3 is 13 residues long. In germline, CDR1 is SNHLY, CDR2 FYNNEI. The V end lost 8 bases, the J end lost 1 base, and 12 bases lay between the germline ends. CDR3 sequence: CASARLSSYEQYF. The CDR3 DNA reads TGTGCCAGCGCCAGGTTGAGTTCCTACGAGCAGTACTTC.

The chain carries TRBV2 and TRBJ1-1, with 7 bases identical to TRBD1. The germline gives CDR1 SNHLY, CDR2 FYNNEI. Trimming took 0 bases from V and 4 from J; bases not matched to a gene: 5. CDR3 size: 15 residues. DNA for the CDR3: TGTGCCAGCAGTGAAGCGGGGGCAGGGGGCACTGAAGCTTTCTTT. It codes for CASSEAGAGGTEAFF.

The J gene is TRBJ2-4, the V gene TRBV7-8, with 8 nucleotides matching TRBD1. Trimming at V came to 0 bases and at J to 0 bases, leaving 4 bases not matched to a gene. Germline V gene data show CDR1 as SGHVS and CDR2 as FQNEAQ. The CDR3 consists of 17 residues. This CDR3 reads CASSLARRGLAKNIQYF. The DNA of the CDR3 is TGTGCCAGCAGCTTAGCGCGCAGGGGGCTAGCCAAAAACATTCAGTACTTC.

The J gene is TRBJ2-3, the V gene TRBV7-9; perhaps TRBD1 as D (5 bases). The CDR3 runs 13 residues. Germline-derived CDR1 and CDR2 are SEHNR and FQNEAQ (reference sequence). Deletions cut 2 bases from V and 4 bases from J, with 7 bases between. This chain's CDR3 is CASSLSGSDTQYF. In DNA, the CDR3 is TGTGCCAGCAGCTTATCAGGGTCAGATACGCAGTATTTT.

In its sample, this clone was seen once. V and J are TRBV2 and TRBJ2-5; 14 bases align to TRBD2. CDR1 SNHLY and CDR2 FYNNEI come from the germline V gene. The CDR3 runs to 16 residues. The trim removed 6 bases at V and 5 bases at J, leaving 8 bases unmatched. CDR3 sequence: CASRSRTSGGTETQYF. The DNA of the CDR3 is TGTGCCAGCAGGTCGAGGACTAGCGGGGGGACTGAGACCCAGTACTTC.

J is TRBJ2-3 and V is TRBV2; 9 bases fit TRBD1. After removal of 8 bases from V and 0 bases from J, the junction contained 0 bases not matched to a gene. Germline values: CDR1 SNHLY, CDR2 FYNNEI. This CDR3 spans 13 amino acids. CDR3 sequence (DNA): TGTGCCAGCGGACAGGGGAGCACAGATACGCAGTATTTT. Its translation: CASGQGSTDTQYF.

V usage is TRBV29-1 and J usage is TRBJ1-4, with D hard to call. Deletions cut 4 bases from V and 7 bases from J, with 7 bases between. Germline loops: CDR1 SQVTM, CDR2 ANQGSEA. The CDR3 loop spans 11 amino acids. This CDR3 is CSVGTVEKLFF. CDR3 nucleotide sequence: TGCAGCGTTGGAACAGTTGAAAAACTGTTTTTT.

This sequence joins TRBV3-1 (or the pseudogene TRBV3-2) and TRBJ1-3; 9 bases align to TRBD1. Germline CDR1 reads LGHDT; CDR2 reads YNNKEL (reference sequence). CDR3 length: 14 amino acids. V shed 6 bases and J 5 bases; nucleotides not matched to a gene: 5. CDR3 amino acids: CASSRDRARNTIYF. The CDR3 nucleotides read TGTGCCAGCAGTCGGGACAGGGCTCGAAACACCATATATTTT.